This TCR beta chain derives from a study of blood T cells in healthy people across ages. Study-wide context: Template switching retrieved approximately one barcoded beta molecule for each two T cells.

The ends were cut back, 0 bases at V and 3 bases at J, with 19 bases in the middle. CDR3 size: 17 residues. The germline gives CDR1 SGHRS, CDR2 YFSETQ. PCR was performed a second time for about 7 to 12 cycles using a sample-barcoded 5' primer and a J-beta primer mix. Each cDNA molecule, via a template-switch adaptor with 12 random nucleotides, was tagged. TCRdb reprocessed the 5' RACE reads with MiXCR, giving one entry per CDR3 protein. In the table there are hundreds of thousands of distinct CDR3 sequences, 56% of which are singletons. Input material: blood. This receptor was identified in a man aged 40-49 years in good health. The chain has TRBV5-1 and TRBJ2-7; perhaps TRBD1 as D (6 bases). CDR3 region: CASSLGRSGTRNYEQYF. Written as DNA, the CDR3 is TGCGCCAGCAGCTTGGGCCGCTCCGGGACAAGGAACTACGAGCAGTACTTC.